One sample yielded the 21 T cell receptor beta chains listed below, sequenced in a study. TCRdb analysed the RT-PCR reads with MiXCR anew, one entry per CDR3 protein. The sample records approximately 720,000 distinct CDR3 sequences, 14% being singletons. The sample comprised memory CD4+ T cells from blood. The receptors here all came from a female donor in good health, serving as a healthy control.

This sequence joins TRBV7-2 and TRBJ2-3; D possibly corresponds to TRBD2 (5 bases). V was pared by 3 bases and J by 4 bases, with 14 bases between. This CDR3 region has 15 residues. CDR1 SGHTA and CDR2 FQGNSA come from the germline V gene. CDR3: CASSFLAIGADTQYF. CDR3 DNA sequence: TGTGCCAGCAGCTTTCTAGCCATCGGGGCAGATACGCAGTATTTT. Full variable domain (remainder filled in from reference TRBV7-2 and TRBJ2-3): GAGVSQSPSNKVTEKGKDVELRCDPISGHTALYWYRQSLGQGLEFLIYFQGNSAPDKSGLPSDRFSAERTGGSVSTLTIQRTQQEDSAVYLCASSFLAIGADTQYFGPGTRLTVL.

This clonotype was detected ten times or more. CDR3 residues: CASSSRTGAYEQYF. DNA of the CDR3: TGTGCCAGCAGCTCGCGGACAGGAGCCTACGAGCAGTACTTC. The gene calls are TRBV5-5 and TRBJ2-7, with 7 bases matching TRBD1. Trimming at V came to 3 bases and at J to 2 bases, leaving 5 bases not matched to a gene. Germline assignment: CDR1 SGHKS and CDR2 YYEKEE (reference sequence). The CDR3 is made up of 14 amino acids.

The V call is TRBV7-3, the J call TRBJ2-1; 14 nucleotides match TRBD2. CDR3 length: 18 amino acids. Per germline, CDR1 SGHTA and CDR2 FQGTGA. Trimming at V came to 5 bases and at J to 9 bases, leaving 15 bases not matched to a gene. CDR3 loop: CASSPVGLAGGWLVEQFF. DNA for the CDR3: TGTGCCAGCAGCCCCGTCGGACTAGCGGGAGGCTGGTTGGTTGAGCAGTTCTTC.

This clonotype was detected only a few times. This chain joins TRBV5-1 and TRBJ1-1; 8 bases are a match to TRBD1. Germline V gives CDR1 SGHRS, CDR2 YFSETQ. This CDR3 region has 14 residues. V dropped 4 bases and J dropped 4; count of bases not matched to a gene: 6. CDR3 in amino acids: CASSEQGGSTEAFF. The CDR3 region has the DNA TGCGCCAGCAGCGAACAGGGGGGAAGCACTGAAGCTTTCTTT.

This clonotype was seen more than once but under ten times. The chain links TRBV30 to TRBJ2-2, with D possibly TRBD1 on 6 matching bases. Germline CDR1 reads GTSNPN; CDR2 reads SVGIG (reference sequence). The CDR3 is 11 residues long. V gave up 8 bases and J gave up 6 bases, with 10 bases separating them. The CDR3 region is CAGDIAGELFF. The CDR3 DNA reads as TGTGCCGGGGACATTGCCGGGGAGCTGTTTTTT.

The table lists this clonotype with a few counts. The chain employs TRBV24-1 and TRBJ1-5; unclear D gene. CDR1 is KGHDR and CDR2 is SFDVKD in the germline V gene. The CDR3 totals 14 residues. V lost 3 bases and J lost 0, with 5 bases in between. The CDR3 spells CATSDVRSNQPQHF. The CDR3 coding sequence is TGTGCCACCAGTGATGTTCGTAGCAATCAGCCCCAGCATTTT.

V and J are TRBV7-9 and TRBJ1-2; no clear D gene. Germline assignment: CDR1 SEHNR and CDR2 FQNEAQ (reference sequence). Deletions cut 5 bases from V and 3 bases from J, with 7 bases between. The CDR3 runs 12 residues. CDR3 sequence reads: CASSAGYYGYTF. The DNA of the CDR3 is TGTGCCAGCAGCGCCGGTTACTATGGCTACACCTTC.

This clonotype showed up just a few times. The chain joins TRBV20-1 to TRBJ2-1; D is uncertain. Trimming removed 1 base from V and 6 bases from J, with 4 bases in between. CDR1 DFQATT and CDR2 SNEGSKA come from the germline V gene (reference sequence). The CDR3 is made up of 11 amino acids. The CDR3 sequence is CSARGTNEQFF. The CDR3 nucleotides are TGCAGTGCTAGAGGTACCAATGAGCAGTTCTTC.

The J gene is TRBJ2-7, the V gene TRBV3-1, with D maybe TRBD1 (5 bases). Germline V gene sequence: CDR1 LGHDT, CDR2 YNNKEL (reference sequence). Trimming shortened V by 0 bases and J by 1 base, and 7 bases separated the two germline ends. CDR3 length: 14 amino acids. CDR3 protein: CASSQDKGSYEQYF. As DNA, the CDR3 is TGTGCCAGCAGCCAAGATAAGGGGTCCTACGAGCAGTACTTC.

This clonotype occurred a few times. This chain joins TRBV28 and TRBJ2-7, with D possibly called TRBD1 or TRBD2 (5 bases each). Germline V CDR1 and CDR2: MDHEN, SYDVKM. The length of the CDR3 is 13 residues. V lost 7 bases and J 6 bases, leaving 16 bases between the germline ends. The CDR3 reads CASNIPPGPEQYF. In DNA form, the CDR3 reads TGTGCCAGCAACATTCCTCCGGGGCCCGAGCAGTACTTC.

Many counts were recorded for this clonotype. The genes are TRBV12-3 or TRBV12-4 and TRBJ1-6; D ambiguous. Deletions cut 5 bases from V and 8 bases from J, with 16 bases between. The CDR3 length is 15 residues. DNA for the CDR3: TGTGCCAGCAGTCCCACCCCGGGGATCGATTCACCCCTCCACTTT. It translates to CASSPTPGIDSPLHF.

This clonotype was counted only a few times. The rearrangement links TRBV20-1 to TRBJ2-5; D possibly uses TRBD1 or TRBD2 (5 bases each). The CDR3 spans 12 residues. The V gene lost 6 bases and the J gene lost 3 bases, with 11 bases spanning the gap. Germline V gene data show CDR1 as DFQATT and CDR2 as SNEGSKA (reference sequence). The CDR3 DNA is TGCAGTGCCCCACGAGGGGAAGAGACCCAGTACTTC. It yields the protein CSAPRGEETQYF.

At least ten counts were recorded for this clonotype. V and J are TRBV7-2 and TRBJ2-7; TRBD2 agrees at 12 bases. Germline V gene lookup returns CDR1 SGHTA and CDR2 FQGNSA. J gave up 3 bases and V 5 bases, and 11 bases lay outside the gene matches. CDR3 size: 17 residues. This chain's CDR3 is CASSLLAGGPPYYEQYF. In nucleotides, the CDR3 is TGTGCCAGCAGCCTGCTAGCGGGAGGGCCTCCCTACTACGAGCAGTACTTC. Using reference TRBV7-2 and TRBJ2-7 for the parts outside the CDR3, the full variable domain is GAGVSQSPSNKVTEKGKDVELRCDPISGHTALYWYRQSLGQGLEFLIYFQGNSAPDKSGLPSDRFSAERTGGSVSTLTIQRTQQEDSAVYLCASSLLAGGPPYYEQYFGPGTRLTVT.

This clonotype came up a few times. The V call is TRBV29-1, the J call TRBJ2-7; 8 bases align to TRBD2. Trimming removed 6 bases from V and 0 bases from J; junction bases left unmatched: 10. CDR3 size: 15 residues. Germline lookup yields CDR1 SQVTM and CDR2 ANQGSEA. CDR3 DNA sequence: TGCAGCGTGGCCGGACTAGCCGAAAGCTCCTACGAGCAGTACTTC. Its translation is CSVAGLAESSYEQYF.

V gene TRBV20-1 combines with J gene TRBJ1-5, with 7 bases matching TRBD1. V was clipped by 8 bases and J by 5 bases; unmatched bases: 9. The CDR3 has 13 amino acids. CDR1 and CDR2 (germline): DFQATT, SNEGSKA (reference sequence). CDR3 residues: CSIRQGLDQPQHF. In nucleotides, the CDR3 is TGCAGTATAAGACAGGGCCTGGATCAGCCCCAGCATTTT.

This clonotype was counted ten times or more. The chain has TRBV7-9 and TRBJ2-2; TRBD2 aligns across 9 bases. Unmatched junction bases numbered 10, after V lost 5 bases and J lost 6 bases. CDR1 and CDR2 (germline): SEHNR, FQNEAQ (reference sequence). This CDR3 is 16 amino acids long. DNA of the CDR3: TGTGCCAGCAGCGCGCCCAGGGGACTAGCAGCCGGGGAGCTGTTTTTT. It codes for CASSAPRGLAAGELFF.

DNA of the CDR3: TGCAGTGCTATCCCGGGTCGGAACACTGAAGCTTTCTTT. Amino acids: CSAIPGRNTEAFF. This rearrangement joins TRBV20-1 to TRBJ1-1; D is undetermined. This CDR3 is built from 13 residues. Trimming left V 4 bases short and J 1 base short, with 10 bases between. Germline V gene lookup returns CDR1 DFQATT and CDR2 SNEGSKA (reference sequence).

This clonotype was seen more than once but under ten times. V and J are TRBV5-1 and TRBJ1-1, with D possibly matching TRBD1 (6 bases). Trimming took 0 bases from V and 4 from J, leaving 13 bases between them. The CDR3 runs to 15 residues. CDR1 and CDR2 from the germline V gene are SGHRS and YFSETQ. Here the CDR3 reads CASSLDGGRGTEAFF. CDR3 in DNA: TGCGCCAGCAGCTTGGACGGGGGCCGGGGCACTGAAGCTTTCTTT.

This clonotype was recorded many times. The chain carries TRBV29-1 and TRBJ2-1; D might be TRBD2 (6 bases). Trimming removed 6 bases at V and 8 bases at J, with 17 bases between. CDR3 length equals 13 residues. Germline V CDR1 and CDR2: SQVTM, ANQGSEA. The CDR3 DNA follows: TGCAGCGTGCAACGCCCGATAGCGGATGAGCAGTTCTTC. It yields the protein CSVQRPIADEQFF.

The chain has TRBV5-1 and TRBJ2-2, with 7 bases aligning to TRBD2. From germline, CDR1 is SGHRS and CDR2 YFSETQ. With 4 bases clipped from V and 1 base from J, the junction kept 1 base outside the gene matches. CDR3 size: 14 residues. The CDR3 DNA reads TGCGCCAGCAGCCAGCGGGAGAACACCGGGGAGCTGTTTTTT. Its translation is CASSQRENTGELFF.

The rearrangement uses TRBV15 and TRBJ2-3, with 7 positions matching TRBD1. The ends lost 4 bases at V and 1 base at J; junction bases unmatched: 8. CDR3 length equals 16 residues. The germline CDR1 and CDR2 sequences are LNHNV and YYDKDF (reference sequence). The CDR3 loop is CATSKRTGEGTDTQYF. CDR3 in DNA: TGTGCCACCAGCAAACGGACAGGTGAGGGCACAGATACGCAGTATTTT.